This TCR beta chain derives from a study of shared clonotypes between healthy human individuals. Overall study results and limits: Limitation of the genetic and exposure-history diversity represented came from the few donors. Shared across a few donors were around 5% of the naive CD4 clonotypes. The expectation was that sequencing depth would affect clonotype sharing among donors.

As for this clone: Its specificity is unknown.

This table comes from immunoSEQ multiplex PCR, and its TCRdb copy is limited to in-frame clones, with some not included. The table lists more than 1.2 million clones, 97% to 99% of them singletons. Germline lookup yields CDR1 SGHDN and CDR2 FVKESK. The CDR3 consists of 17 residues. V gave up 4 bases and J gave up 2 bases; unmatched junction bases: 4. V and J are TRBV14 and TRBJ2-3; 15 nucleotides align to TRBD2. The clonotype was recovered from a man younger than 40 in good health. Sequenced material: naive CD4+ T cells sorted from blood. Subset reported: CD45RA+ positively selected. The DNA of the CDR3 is TGTGCCAGCAGCCCCCGGACTAGCGGGAGGGACACAGATACGCAGTATTTT. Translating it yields CASSPRTSGRDTDTQYF.